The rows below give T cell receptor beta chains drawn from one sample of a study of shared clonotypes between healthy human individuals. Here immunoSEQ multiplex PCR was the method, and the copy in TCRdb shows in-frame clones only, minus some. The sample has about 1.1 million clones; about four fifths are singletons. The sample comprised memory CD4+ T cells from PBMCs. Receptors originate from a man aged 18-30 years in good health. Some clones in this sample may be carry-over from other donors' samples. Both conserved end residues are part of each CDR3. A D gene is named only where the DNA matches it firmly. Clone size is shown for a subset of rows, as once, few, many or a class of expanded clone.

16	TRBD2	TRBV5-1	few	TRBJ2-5	CASSVNLAGGQETQYF	TGCGCCAGCAGCGTAAATCTAGCGGGAGGTCAGGAGACCCAGTACTTC
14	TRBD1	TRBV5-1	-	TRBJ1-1	CASSDGQGISEAFF	TGCGCCAGCTCCGACGGACAGGGCATCTCTGAAGCTTTCTTT
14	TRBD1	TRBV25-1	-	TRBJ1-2	CASSGLTGGFGYTF	TGTGCCAGCAGTGGACTAACAGGGGGCTTTGGCTACACCTTC
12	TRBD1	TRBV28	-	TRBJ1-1	CASRSGDREAFF	TGTGCCAGCCGGTCCGGGGACAGGGAGGCTTTCTTT
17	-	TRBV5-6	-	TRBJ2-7	CASSLVGPSHRTYEQYF	TGTGCCAGCAGCTTGGTTGGCCCGAGTCACCGGACCTACGAGCAGTACTTC
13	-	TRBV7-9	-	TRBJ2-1	CASSPASSGEQFF	TGTGCCAGCAGCCCCGCGTCCTCGGGGGAGCAGTTCTTC
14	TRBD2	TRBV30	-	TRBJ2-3	CAWVAGTNTDTQYF	TGTGCCTGGGTAGCGGGTACCAACACAGATACGCAGTATTTT
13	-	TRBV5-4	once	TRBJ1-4	CASSLGVNEKLFF	TGTGCCAGCAGCCTGGGAGTCAATGAAAAACTGTTTTTT
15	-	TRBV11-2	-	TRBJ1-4	CASRTFGRRDEKLFF	TGTGCCAGCCGAACTTTTGGCAGGAGGGATGAAAAACTGTTTTTT
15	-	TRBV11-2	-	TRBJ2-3	CASSLLAGSGDTQYF	TGTGCCAGCAGCCTCTTAGCCGGGAGTGGGGATACGCAGTATTTT